The clone carrying this T cell receptor (beta chain) has only a few counts. One entry per CDR3 protein results from TCRdb running MiXCR on the 5' RACE reads. The table lists some 410,000 distinct CDR3 sequences, 20% to 30% of them singletons. The sample originates from a study of T-cell memory formation after mild COVID-19. The CDR3 contains 19 residues. Per germline, CDR1 SGHDT and CDR2 YYEEEE. The junction had 18 bases not matched to a gene; V was cut back by 4 bases and J by 0 bases. This receptor was identified in an adult woman who had mild COVID-19 (a few samples of this study predate the infection). Cell type and time point are not known. The source material was PBMCs or a T cell subset sorted from them (not recorded which). The chain has TRBV5-6 and TRBJ1-2, with 7 bases aligning to TRBD1. The CDR3, as DNA: TGTGCCAGCAGCCCTAGGACAGGAGACCCTACCAACTCTAACTATGGCTACACCTTC. Its translation is CASSPRTGDPTNSNYGYTF.